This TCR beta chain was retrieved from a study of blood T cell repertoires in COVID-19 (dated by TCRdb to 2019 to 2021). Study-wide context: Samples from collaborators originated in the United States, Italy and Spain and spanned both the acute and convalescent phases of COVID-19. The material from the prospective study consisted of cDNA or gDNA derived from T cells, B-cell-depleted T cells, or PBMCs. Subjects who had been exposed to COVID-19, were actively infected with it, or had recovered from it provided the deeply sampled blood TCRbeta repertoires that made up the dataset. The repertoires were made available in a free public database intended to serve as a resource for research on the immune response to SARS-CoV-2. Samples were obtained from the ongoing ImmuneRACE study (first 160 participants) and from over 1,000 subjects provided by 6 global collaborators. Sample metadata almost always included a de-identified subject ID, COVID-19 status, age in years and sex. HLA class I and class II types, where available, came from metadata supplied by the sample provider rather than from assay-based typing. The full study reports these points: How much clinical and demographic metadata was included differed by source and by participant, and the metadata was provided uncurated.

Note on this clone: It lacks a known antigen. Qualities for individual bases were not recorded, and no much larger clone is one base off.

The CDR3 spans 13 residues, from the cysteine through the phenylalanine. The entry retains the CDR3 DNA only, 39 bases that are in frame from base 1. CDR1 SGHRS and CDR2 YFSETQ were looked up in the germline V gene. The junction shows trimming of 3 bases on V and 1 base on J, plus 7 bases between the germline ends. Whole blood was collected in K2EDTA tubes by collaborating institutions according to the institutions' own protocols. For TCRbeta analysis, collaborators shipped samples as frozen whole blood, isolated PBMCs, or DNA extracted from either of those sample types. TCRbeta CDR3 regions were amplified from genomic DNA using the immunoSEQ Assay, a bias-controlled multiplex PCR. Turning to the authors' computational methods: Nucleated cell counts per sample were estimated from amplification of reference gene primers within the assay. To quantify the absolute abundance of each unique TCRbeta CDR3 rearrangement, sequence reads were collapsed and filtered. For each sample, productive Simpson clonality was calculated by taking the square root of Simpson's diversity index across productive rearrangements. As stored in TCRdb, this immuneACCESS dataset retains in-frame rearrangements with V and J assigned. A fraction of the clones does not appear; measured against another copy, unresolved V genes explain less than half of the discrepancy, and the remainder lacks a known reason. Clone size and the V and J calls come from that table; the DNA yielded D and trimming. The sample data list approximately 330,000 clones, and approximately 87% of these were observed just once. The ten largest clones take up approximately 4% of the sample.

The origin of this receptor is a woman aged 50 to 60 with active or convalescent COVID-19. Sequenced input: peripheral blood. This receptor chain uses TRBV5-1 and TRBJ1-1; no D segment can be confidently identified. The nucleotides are TGCGCCAGCAGCTCCACAGAGAACACTGAAGCTTTCTTT. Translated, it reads CASSSTENTEAFF.